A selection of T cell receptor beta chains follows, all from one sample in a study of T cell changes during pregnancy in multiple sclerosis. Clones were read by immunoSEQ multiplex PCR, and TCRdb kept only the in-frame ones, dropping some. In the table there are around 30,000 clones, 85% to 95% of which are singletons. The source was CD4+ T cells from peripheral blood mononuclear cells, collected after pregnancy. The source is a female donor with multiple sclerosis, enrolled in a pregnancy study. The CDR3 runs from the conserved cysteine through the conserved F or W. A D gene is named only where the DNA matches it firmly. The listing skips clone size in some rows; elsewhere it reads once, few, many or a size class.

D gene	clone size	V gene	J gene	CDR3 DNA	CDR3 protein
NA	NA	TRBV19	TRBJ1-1	TGTGCCAGTACTCGCGTTGAGGGAGACACTGAAGCTTTCTTT	CASTRVEGDTEAFF
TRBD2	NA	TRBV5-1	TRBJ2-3	TGCGCCAGCAGCTTGGTTCGAGCGGGGGACTACACAGATACGCAGTATTTT	CASSLVRAGDYTDTQYF
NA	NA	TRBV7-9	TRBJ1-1	TGTGCCAGCACCTTTTCGGGAGCTGAAGCTTTCTTT	CASTFSGAEAFF
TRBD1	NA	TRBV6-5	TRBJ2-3	TGTGCCAGCAGAGTCGGACAGGGGGCAACAGATACGCAGTATTTT	CASRVGQGATDTQYF
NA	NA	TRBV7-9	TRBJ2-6	TGTGCCAGCAGTATGATGCGGAGCTTAGGGGCCAACGTCCTGACTTTC	CASSMMRSLGANVLTF
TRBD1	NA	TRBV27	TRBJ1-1	TGTGCCAGCAGGACAGGGGGCGCTTGGGGCACTGAAGCTTTCTTT	CASRTGGAWGTEAFF
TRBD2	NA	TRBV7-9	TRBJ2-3	TGTGCCAGTAGGATTGTCCTTGGCGGGGGGAGCACAGATACGCAGTATTTT	CASRIVLGGGSTDTQYF
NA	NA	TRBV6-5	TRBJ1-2	TGTGCCAGCACCCCCTACAGTATGGCTGGCTACACCTTC	CASTPYSMAGYTF
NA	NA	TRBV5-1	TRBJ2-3	TGCGCCAGCAGCTTGGGAGGGTTCACAGATACGCAGTATTTT	CASSLGGFTDTQYF
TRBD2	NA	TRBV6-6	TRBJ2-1	TGTGCCAGCAGTTCCACCGGGACTAGCTTCTATGAGCAGTTCTTC	CASSSTGTSFYEQFF
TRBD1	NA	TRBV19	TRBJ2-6	TGTGCCAGTAGTGCGACAGGGTCTGGGGCCAACGTCCTGACTTTC	CASSATGSGANVLTF
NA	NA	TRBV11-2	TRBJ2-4	TGTGCCAGCAGCTCAGCCGGTAGCCTAGCCAAAAACATTCAGTACTTC	CASSSAGSLAKNIQYF
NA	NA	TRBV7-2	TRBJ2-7	TGTGCCAGCAGCCTAGGGACTTTCACCTACGAGCAGTACTTC	CASSLGTFTYEQYF
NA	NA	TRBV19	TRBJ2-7	TGTGCCAGTAGCGACAGACCCTACGAGCAGTACTTC	CASSDRPYEQYF
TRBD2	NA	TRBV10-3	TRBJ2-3	TGTGCCATCAGTGGAGACGGGGGGGCGTATGATACGCAGTATTTT	CAISGDGGAYDTQYF
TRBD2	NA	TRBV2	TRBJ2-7	TGTGCCAGCAGCCGACTAGCGGGTTCATGGGGGGAGCAGTACTTC	CASSRLAGSWGEQYF
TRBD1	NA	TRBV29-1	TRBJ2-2	TGCAGCGTTAAACAGGGGGCAGGTGACACCGGGGAGCTGTTTTTT	CSVKQGAGDTGELFF
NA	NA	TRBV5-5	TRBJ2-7	TGTGCCAGCAGCTTCGGGAGACCATCCTACGAGCAGTACTTC	CASSFGRPSYEQYF
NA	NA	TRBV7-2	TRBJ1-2	TGTGCCAGCAGCGGTTTAGGGGCTAACTATGGCTACACCTTC	CASSGLGANYGYTF
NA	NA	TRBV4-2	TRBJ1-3	TGTGCCAGCAGCCAAGGGGACAACTCTGGAAACACCATATATTTT	CASSQGDNSGNTIYF
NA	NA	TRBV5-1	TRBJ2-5	TGCGCCAGCAGCTTCCATCTGGAGCGCGAGACCCAGTACTTC	CASSFHLERETQYF
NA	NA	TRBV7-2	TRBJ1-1	TGTGCCAGCAGCTTAGTCTTGTCGGGGAAGTCTTTCTTT	CASSLVLSGKSFF
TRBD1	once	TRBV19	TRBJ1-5	TGTGCCAGTCGGGACAGAGCCTATAGCAATCAGCCCCAGCATTTT	CASRDRAYSNQPQHF
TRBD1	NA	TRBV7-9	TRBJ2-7	TGTGCCAGCAGCTTAGGACAGGGGGGGACCTACGAGCAGTACTTC	CASSLGQGGTYEQYF
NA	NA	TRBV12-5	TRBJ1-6	TGTGCTAGTGGTTTGGTACTCCTGGGGACTGGGAACTCGCCACCCCTCCACTTT	CASGLVLLGTGNSPPLHF
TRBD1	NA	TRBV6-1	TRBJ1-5	TGTGCCAGCAGTGGTAGGGGGCCTCAGCCCCAGCATTTT	CASSGRGPQPQHF
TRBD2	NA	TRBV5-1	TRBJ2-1	TGCGCCAGCAGCTTGGAGGGTTCTAGCGGGAGGGCCAGTGAGCAGTTCTTC	CASSLEGSSGRASEQFF
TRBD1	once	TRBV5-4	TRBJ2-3	TGTGCCAGCAGCAGACAGGGGGCCACAGATACGCAGTATTTT	CASSRQGATDTQYF
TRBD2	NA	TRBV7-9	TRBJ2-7	TGTGCCAGCAGCTTGGGACCCGGGGGACTACCGACCGAGCAGTACTTC	CASSLGPGGLPTEQYF
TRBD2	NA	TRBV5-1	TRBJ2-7	TGCGCCAGCAGCTTCACTAGCGGGAGTCCCTACGAGCAGTACTTC	CASSFTSGSPYEQYF
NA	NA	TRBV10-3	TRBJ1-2	TGTGCCATCAGTGAGTTCTCAGGGTATGGCTACACCTTC	CAISEFSGYGYTF
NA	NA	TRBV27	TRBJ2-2	TGTGCCAGCAGTCGACAGGCCCTGGAAGGGGAGCTGTTTTTT	CASSRQALEGELFF
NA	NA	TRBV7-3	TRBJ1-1	TGTGCCAGCAGCTTTGACACGAACACTGAAGCTTTCTTT	CASSFDTNTEAFF
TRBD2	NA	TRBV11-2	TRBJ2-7	TGTGCCAGCAGACCTATTAGCGGGAGTTCCTACGAGCAGTACTTC	CASRPISGSSYEQYF
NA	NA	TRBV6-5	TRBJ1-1	TGTGCCAGCAGTTACCGGAGTACAGGGAACACTGAAGCTTTCTTT	CASSYRSTGNTEAFF
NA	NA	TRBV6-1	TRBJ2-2	TGTGCCAGCAGTCTTGGACAGAACACCGGGGAGCTGTTTTTT	CASSLGQNTGELFF
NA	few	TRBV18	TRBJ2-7	TGTGCCAGCTCACCAGGGAGCGGACGAACCTACGAGCAGTACTTC	CASSPGSGRTYEQYF
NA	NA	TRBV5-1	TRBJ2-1	TGCGCCAGCAGCACGGAGAGGGTGGGGAATGAGCAGTTCTTC	CASSTERVGNEQFF
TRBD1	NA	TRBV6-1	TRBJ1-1	TGTGCCAGCAGTGCCGACAGGGGTGGGAGCACTGAAGCTTTCTTT	CASSADRGGSTEAFF
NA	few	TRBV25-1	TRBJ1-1	TGTGCCAGCAGTGAATACCTAACGGGGGGCGAAGCTTTCTTT	CASSEYLTGGEAFF
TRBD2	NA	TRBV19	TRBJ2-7	TGTGCCAGTAGTATAGGAGGTCTAGCGGAGACCTACGAGCAGTACTTC	CASSIGGLAETYEQYF
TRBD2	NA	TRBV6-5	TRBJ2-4	TGTGCCAGCACCGGACTAGCGGGAAAAAACATTCAGTACTTC	CASTGLAGKNIQYF
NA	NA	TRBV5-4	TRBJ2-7	TGTGCCAGCAGCTTGGCCGGTAGCCAGACCTACGAGCAGTACTTC	CASSLAGSQTYEQYF
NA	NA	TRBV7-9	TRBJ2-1	TGTGCCAGCAGCTTATATTCTACCTACTCCTACAATGAGCAGTTCTTC	CASSLYSTYSYNEQFF
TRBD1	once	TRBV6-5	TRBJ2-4	TGTGCCAGCACAATCAGACAGGGGGCCGGCATTCAGTACTTC	CASTIRQGAGIQYF
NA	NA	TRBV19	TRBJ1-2	TGTGCCAGTAGTATCGGAGGTTTCGACTATGGCTACACCTTC	CASSIGGFDYGYTF